This passage covers 4 T cell receptor beta chains from one sample sequenced in a study of T cells in Graves' hyperthyroidism and ophthalmopathy. The investigators amplified TCR beta CDR3 regions from RNA transcripts. The TCR CDR3 was amplified in a first-round RT-PCR using the HTBI primer set. Using its own MiXCR run on the multiplex PCR reads, TCRdb lists one record per CDR3 protein. The sample lists 550,000 to 850,000 distinct CDR3 sequences, around a sixth occurring once. Sequencing was carried out using blood. All receptors come from a woman between 45 and 65 years old with Graves' hyperthyroidism that later progressed to Graves' ophthalmopathy.

This sequence joins TRBV6-1 and TRBJ1-2; D unresolved. Germline CDR1 is MNHNS and CDR2 is SASEGT. CDR3 size: 12 residues. V lost 2 bases and J lost 5, with 6 bases in between. The CDR3 loop reads CASSEIKYGYTF. The CDR3 DNA sequence: TGTGCCAGCAGTGAAATTAAGTATGGCTACACCTTC.

Note on this clonotype: A much larger clone differs from this one at a single base, so this may be a read error. V usage is TRBV5-6 and J usage is TRBJ2-1; 13 nucleotides line up with TRBD2. This CDR3 region has 18 residues. The germline V gene has CDR1 SGHDT and CDR2 YYEEEE. The junction had 9 bases not matched to a gene; V was cut back by 4 bases and J by 2 bases. The CDR3 reads CASSRGLAGTTPYNEQFF. CDR3 bases: TGTGCCAGCAGCCGGGGACTAGCGGGGACCACCCCCTACAATGAGCAGTTCTTC. Full variable domain (remainder filled in from reference TRBV5-6 and TRBJ2-1): DAGVTQSPTHLIKTRGQQVTLRCSPKSGHDTVSWYQQALGQGPQFIFQYYEEEERQRGNFPDRFSGHQFPNYSSELNVNALLLGDSALYLCASSRGLAGTTPYNEQFFGPGTRLTVL.

This clonotype was observed a handful of times. J is TRBJ2-5 and V is TRBV30; 8 bases match TRBD1. J gave up 4 bases and V 2 bases, and 6 bases lay outside the gene matches. Germline values: CDR1 GTSNPN, CDR2 SVGIG (reference sequence). CDR3 length: 14 residues. The CDR3 bases are TGTGCCTGGAGTCCCTCGACAGGGGTAGAGACCCAGTACTTC. It translates to CAWSPSTGVETQYF. Using reference TRBV30 and TRBJ2-5 for the parts outside the CDR3, the full variable domain is SQTIHQWPATLVQPVGSPLSLECTVEGTSNPNLYWYRQAAGRGLQLLFYSVGIGQISSEVPQNLSASRPQDRQFILSSKKLLLSDSGFYLCAWSPSTGVETQYFGPGTRLLVL.

This clonotype has at least ten counts. The chain joins TRBV7-6 to TRBJ2-7; TRBD1 aligns across 12 bases. CDR1 and CDR2 (germline): SGHVS, FNYEAQ. V dropped 6 bases and J dropped 5; count of bases not matched to a gene: 5. CDR3 length equals 14 residues. This chain's CDR3 is CASRSGTGGHEQYF. The CDR3 coding sequence is TGTGCCAGCAGGTCGGGGACAGGGGGCCACGAGCAGTACTTC.